The rows below give T cell receptor beta chains drawn from one sample of a study of T cell changes during pregnancy in multiple sclerosis. Method: immunoSEQ multiplex PCR; TCRdb's copy keeps in-frame clones and lacks some. The sample shows 69,000 or so clones, roughly nine tenths of them seen only once. The specimen was CD4+ T cells from peripheral blood mononuclear cells, collected in the third trimester of pregnancy. The receptors here all came from a female donor in good health, enrolled as a control in a pregnancy study. CDR3s include the opening cysteine and the closing phenylalanine or tryptophan. The D gene is left open where the match is weak. Expanded clones get a size class; other rows say once, few or many, or leave the size out.

J gene: TRBJ1-4; clone size: once; V gene: TRBV9; D gene: TRBD1; CDR3 DNA: TGTGCCAGCAGCGTGACAGGGTTTTTGGATGAAAAACTGTTTTTT; CDR3 protein: CASSVTGFLDEKLFF
J gene: TRBJ2-1; clone size: once; V gene: TRBV5-5; D gene: TRBD2; CDR3 DNA: TGTGCCAGCAGCTTGGGGACTAGCGGGGGACTAAATGAGCAGTTCTTC; CDR3 protein: CASSLGTSGGLNEQFF
J gene: TRBJ2-3; clone size: NA; V gene: TRBV15; D gene: NA; CDR3 DNA: TGTGCCACCAGCAGAGATCATGCAGGGAGCACAGATACGCAGTATTTT; CDR3 protein: CATSRDHAGSTDTQYF
J gene: TRBJ2-3; clone size: NA; V gene: TRBV10-3; D gene: TRBD1; CDR3 DNA: TGTGCCATCAGCTTAACCACCGGGACAGGGAGGACAGATACGCAGTATTTT; CDR3 protein: CAISLTTGTGRTDTQYF
J gene: TRBJ1-1; clone size: NA; V gene: TRBV2; D gene: TRBD1; CDR3 DNA: TGTGCCAGCGGGACAGCCAGATCGAACACTGAAGCTTTCTTT; CDR3 protein: CASGTARSNTEAFF
J gene: TRBJ1-5; clone size: NA; V gene: TRBV2; D gene: NA; CDR3 DNA: TGTGCCAGCAGTGACCCCGACAAAGGCCAGCATTTT; CDR3 protein: CASSDPDKGQHF
J gene: TRBJ1-5; clone size: NA; V gene: TRBV12-5; D gene: NA; CDR3 DNA: TGTGCTAGTGGTTTGGTACTGGTTGGGCCAGAAAAAGACAATCAGCCCCAGCATTTT; CDR3 protein: CASGLVLVGPEKDNQPQHF
J gene: TRBJ2-2; clone size: NA; V gene: TRBV5-1; D gene: TRBD1; CDR3 DNA: TGCGCCAGCAGCCGTTCGACAGGGATAAACACCGGGGAGCTGTTTTTT; CDR3 protein: CASSRSTGINTGELFF
J gene: TRBJ2-1; clone size: NA; V gene: TRBV19; D gene: TRBD1; CDR3 DNA: TGTGCCAGTAGTAAAGACGGGACAGAAAATGAGCAGTTCTTC; CDR3 protein: CASSKDGTENEQFF
J gene: TRBJ1-1; clone size: NA; V gene: TRBV6-5; D gene: NA; CDR3 DNA: TGTGCCGTCCGGGGGGGAGTTGACACTGAAGCTTTCTTT; CDR3 protein: CAVRGGVDTEAFF
J gene: TRBJ2-5; clone size: NA; V gene: TRBV11-2; D gene: NA; CDR3 DNA: TGTGCCAGCAGCCTTTACGGGGTGGAAGGGACCCAGTACTTC; CDR3 protein: CASSLYGVEGTQYF
J gene: TRBJ1-1; clone size: NA; V gene: TRBV6-1; D gene: TRBD1; CDR3 DNA: TGTGCCAGCAGCGCGTTGGACAGGGACACTGAAGCTTTCTTT; CDR3 protein: CASSALDRDTEAFF
J gene: TRBJ1-4; clone size: NA; V gene: TRBV5-5; D gene: TRBD1; CDR3 DNA: TGTGCCAGCAGCAAGACAGGGGAGGGTGAAAAACTGTTTTTT; CDR3 protein: CASSKTGEGEKLFF
J gene: TRBJ2-3; clone size: NA; V gene: TRBV18; D gene: TRBD1; CDR3 DNA: TGTGCCAGCTCACCTCGGACAGGGGGTCAGCACGATACGCAGTATTTT; CDR3 protein: CASSPRTGGQHDTQYF
J gene: TRBJ2-1; clone size: NA; V gene: TRBV9; D gene: NA; CDR3 DNA: TGTGCCAGCAGCCGAAGCCCTACAGGAGATTACAATGAGCAGTTCTTC; CDR3 protein: CASSRSPTGDYNEQFF
J gene: TRBJ2-7; clone size: NA; V gene: TRBV6-1; D gene: TRBD2; CDR3 DNA: TGTGCCAGCACACTAGCGGGGGCCACCTACGAGCAGTACTTC; CDR3 protein: CASTLAGATYEQYF
J gene: TRBJ1-2; clone size: NA; V gene: TRBV7-9; D gene: TRBD1; CDR3 DNA: TGTGCCAGCAGCCCCCAGGGACAGGCTTCTAACTATGGCTACACCTTC; CDR3 protein: CASSPQGQASNYGYTF
J gene: TRBJ1-3; clone size: NA; V gene: TRBV9; D gene: NA; CDR3 DNA: TGTGCCAGCAGCGTAGTTCAGGGCTACTCTGGAAACACCATATATTTT; CDR3 protein: CASSVVQGYSGNTIYF
J gene: TRBJ1-1; clone size: NA; V gene: TRBV30; D gene: NA; CDR3 DNA: TGTGCCTGGAGCAGGGGCCAGGTTGGGTCTGAAGCTTTCTTT; CDR3 protein: CAWSRGQVGSEAFF
J gene: TRBJ1-5; clone size: NA; V gene: TRBV19; D gene: TRBD1; CDR3 DNA: TGTGCCAGTAGTATCGGACAGGGTCTTAGACAGCCCCAGCATTTT; CDR3 protein: CASSIGQGLRQPQHF
J gene: TRBJ2-1; clone size: NA; V gene: TRBV4-2; D gene: TRBD2; CDR3 DNA: TGTGCCAGCAGCCAAGATCCAGGACTAGCGGGGGGCCGGGATTACAATGAGCAGTTCTTC; CDR3 protein: CASSQDPGLAGGRDYNEQFF
J gene: TRBJ1-4; clone size: NA; V gene: TRBV27; D gene: NA; CDR3 DNA: TGTGCCAGCAGGAAGGCAGGGGCCGGGCCTAATGAAAAACTGTTTTTT; CDR3 protein: CASRKAGAGPNEKLFF
J gene: TRBJ1-1; clone size: few; V gene: TRBV19; D gene: NA; CDR3 DNA: TGTGCCAGTAGTATACAGGGTGACACTGAAGCTTTCTTT; CDR3 protein: CASSIQGDTEAFF
J gene: TRBJ1-1; clone size: NA; V gene: TRBV4-2; D gene: NA; CDR3 DNA: TGTGCCAGCAGCCGAGGTCAGGGTGCGAACACTGAAGCTTTCTTT; CDR3 protein: CASSRGQGANTEAFF
J gene: TRBJ1-4; clone size: NA; V gene: TRBV10-3; D gene: TRBD1; CDR3 DNA: TGTGCCACAAGCGACGGGACAGCGGCAACTAATGAAAAACTGTTTTTT; CDR3 protein: CATSDGTAATNEKLFF
J gene: TRBJ1-1; clone size: NA; V gene: TRBV7-3; D gene: NA; CDR3 DNA: TGTGCCAGCAGCCCCACTGCGAACACTGAAGCTTTCTTT; CDR3 protein: CASSPTANTEAFF
J gene: TRBJ2-1; clone size: NA; V gene: TRBV4-2; D gene: NA; CDR3 DNA: TGTGCCAGCAGCCAAGAACAGGGGGGGTACAATGAGCAGTTCTTC; CDR3 protein: CASSQEQGGYNEQFF
J gene: TRBJ2-2; clone size: once; V gene: TRBV19; D gene: NA; CDR3 DNA: TGTGCCAGTAGGTCGACATTGAACACCGGGGAGCTGTTTTTT; CDR3 protein: CASRSTLNTGELFF
J gene: TRBJ1-1; clone size: NA; V gene: TRBV4-3; D gene: NA; CDR3 DNA: TGCGCCAGCAGCCCCAAAAAGGGGGGGGTTAATTTGGAAGCTTTCTTT; CDR3 protein: CASSPKKGGVNLEAFF
J gene: TRBJ1-1; clone size: NA; V gene: TRBV5-1; D gene: NA; CDR3 DNA: TGCGCCAGCAGCCCGAGGACAGCGAACACTGAAGCTTTCTTT; CDR3 protein: CASSPRTANTEAFF
J gene: TRBJ1-2; clone size: NA; V gene: TRBV5-6; D gene: NA; CDR3 DNA: TGTGCCAGCAGCCCCTACAGTCTTAACTATGGCTACACCTTC; CDR3 protein: CASSPYSLNYGYTF
J gene: TRBJ2-7; clone size: NA; V gene: TRBV6-1; D gene: NA; CDR3 DNA: TGTGCCAGCAGTGAAGCGCGGGCCCATAGAAGACCTGGTTACGAGCAGTACTTC; CDR3 protein: CASSEARAHRRPGYEQYF
J gene: TRBJ2-1; clone size: NA; V gene: TRBV4-2; D gene: NA; CDR3 DNA: TGTGCCAGCAGCCAACCATTAACCGGGGTAAACTACAATGAGCAGTTCTTC; CDR3 protein: CASSQPLTGVNYNEQFF
J gene: TRBJ1-3; clone size: NA; V gene: TRBV9; D gene: TRBD1; CDR3 DNA: TGTGCCAGCAGCCGAGAGGGGGCCACTGGAAACACCATATATTTT; CDR3 protein: CASSREGATGNTIYF
J gene: TRBJ2-7; clone size: NA; V gene: TRBV18; D gene: NA; CDR3 DNA: TGTGCCAGCTCGCTCAGGGACACCCGGGGCGAGCAGTACTTC; CDR3 protein: CASSLRDTRGEQYF
J gene: TRBJ2-7; clone size: NA; V gene: TRBV13; D gene: TRBD2; CDR3 DNA: TGTGCCAGCAGCCCGCCCATAATAAGCGGGGACCTCTACGAGCAGTACTTC; CDR3 protein: CASSPPIISGDLYEQYF
J gene: TRBJ2-5; clone size: NA; V gene: TRBV19; D gene: NA; CDR3 DNA: TGTGCCAGTAGTACGGCAGGGCAGAAAGAGACCCAGTACTTC; CDR3 protein: CASSTAGQKETQYF
J gene: TRBJ1-5; clone size: NA; V gene: TRBV6-6; D gene: TRBD1; CDR3 DNA: TGTGCCAGCAGACCACAGGGGGCAGACAATCAGCCCCAGCATTTT; CDR3 protein: CASRPQGADNQPQHF
J gene: TRBJ2-1; clone size: NA; V gene: TRBV11-3; D gene: NA; CDR3 DNA: TGTGCCAGCAGCTTACGGGGAGGGGGGCGCTATAATGAGCAGTTCTTC; CDR3 protein: CASSLRGGGRYNEQFF
J gene: TRBJ2-5; clone size: once; V gene: TRBV7-6; D gene: NA; CDR3 DNA: TGTGCCAGCAGCAAGACAGCTCAAGAGACCCAGTACTTC; CDR3 protein: CASSKTAQETQYF
J gene: TRBJ2-5; clone size: NA; V gene: TRBV5-1; D gene: TRBD2; CDR3 DNA: TGCGCCAGCAGCTACCACGGACTAGCGGAGGAAGAGACCCAGTACTTC; CDR3 protein: CASSYHGLAEEETQYF